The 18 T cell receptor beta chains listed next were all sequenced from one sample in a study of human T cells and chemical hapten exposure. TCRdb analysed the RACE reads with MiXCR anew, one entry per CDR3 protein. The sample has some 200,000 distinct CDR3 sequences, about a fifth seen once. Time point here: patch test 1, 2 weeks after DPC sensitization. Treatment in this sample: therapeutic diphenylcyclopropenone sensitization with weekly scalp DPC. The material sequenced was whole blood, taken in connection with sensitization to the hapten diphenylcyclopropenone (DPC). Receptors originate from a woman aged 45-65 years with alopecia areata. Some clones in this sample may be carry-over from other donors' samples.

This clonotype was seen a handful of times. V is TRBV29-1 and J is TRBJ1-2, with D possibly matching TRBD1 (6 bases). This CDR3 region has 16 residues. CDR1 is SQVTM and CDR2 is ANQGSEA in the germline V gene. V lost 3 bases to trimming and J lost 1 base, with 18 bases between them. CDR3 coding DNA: TGCAGCGTTGATGATGAGCTGGACAGACTTAACTATGGCTACACCTTC. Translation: CSVDDELDRLNYGYTF.

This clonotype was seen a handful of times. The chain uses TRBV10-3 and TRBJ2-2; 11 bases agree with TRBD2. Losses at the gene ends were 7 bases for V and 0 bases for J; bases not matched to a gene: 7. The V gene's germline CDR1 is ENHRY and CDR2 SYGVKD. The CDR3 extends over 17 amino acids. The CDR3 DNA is TGTGCCATCACCCCTAGCGGGAGGCCCCCGAACACCGGGGAGCTGTTTTTT. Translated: CAITPSGRPPNTGELFF.

CDR3 residues: CSARGQGGNTEAFF. CDR3 DNA sequence: TGCAGTGCTAGAGGGCAGGGAGGAAACACTGAAGCTTTCTTT. The genes are TRBV20-1 and TRBJ1-1; a possible D gene is TRBD1 (5 bases). The germline V gene encodes CDR1 DFQATT and CDR2 SNEGSKA (reference sequence). CDR3 length: 14 residues. V lost 1 base and J 2 bases, leaving 11 bases between the germline ends.

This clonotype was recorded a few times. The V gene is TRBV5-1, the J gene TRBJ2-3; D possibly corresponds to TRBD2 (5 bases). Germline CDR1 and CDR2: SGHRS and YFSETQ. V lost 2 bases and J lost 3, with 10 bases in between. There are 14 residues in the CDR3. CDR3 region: CASSLSGTTDTQYF. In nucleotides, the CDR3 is TGCGCCAGCAGCTTAAGCGGAACGACAGATACGCAGTATTTT.

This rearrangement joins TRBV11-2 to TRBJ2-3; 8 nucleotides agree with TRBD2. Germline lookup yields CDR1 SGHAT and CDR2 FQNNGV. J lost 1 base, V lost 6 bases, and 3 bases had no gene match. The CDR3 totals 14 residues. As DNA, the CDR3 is TGTGCCAGCAGTATGACTAGCGGCACAGATACGCAGTATTTT. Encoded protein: CASSMTSGTDTQYF.

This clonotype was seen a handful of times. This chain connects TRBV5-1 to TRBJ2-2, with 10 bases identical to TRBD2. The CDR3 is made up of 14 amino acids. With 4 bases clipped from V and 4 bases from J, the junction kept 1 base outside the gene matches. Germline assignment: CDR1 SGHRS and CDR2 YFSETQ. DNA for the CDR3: TGCGCCAGCAGCGCTAGCGGGAGCACCGGGGAGCTGTTTTTT. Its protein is CASSASGSTGELFF.

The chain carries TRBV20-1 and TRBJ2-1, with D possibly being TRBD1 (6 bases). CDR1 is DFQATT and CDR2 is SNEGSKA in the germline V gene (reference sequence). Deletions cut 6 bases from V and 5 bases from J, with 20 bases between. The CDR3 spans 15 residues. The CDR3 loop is CSASTGTGNHNEQFF. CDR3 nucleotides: TGCAGTGCCTCGACAGGAACAGGGAACCACAATGAGCAGTTCTTC.

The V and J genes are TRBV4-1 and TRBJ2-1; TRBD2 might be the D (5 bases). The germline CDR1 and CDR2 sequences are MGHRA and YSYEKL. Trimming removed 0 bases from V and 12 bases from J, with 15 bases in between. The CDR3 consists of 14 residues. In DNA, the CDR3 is TGCGCCAGCAGCCAAGAGGGAGCCCTCCTTGGGCAGTTCTTC. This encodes CASSQEGALLGQFF.

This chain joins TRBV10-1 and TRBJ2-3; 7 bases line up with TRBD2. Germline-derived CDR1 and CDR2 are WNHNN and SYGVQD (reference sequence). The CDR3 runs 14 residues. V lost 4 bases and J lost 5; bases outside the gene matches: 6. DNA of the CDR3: TGCGCCAGCAGTGCACGCGGGAGTAGAGATACGCAGTATTTT. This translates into CASSARGSRDTQYF.

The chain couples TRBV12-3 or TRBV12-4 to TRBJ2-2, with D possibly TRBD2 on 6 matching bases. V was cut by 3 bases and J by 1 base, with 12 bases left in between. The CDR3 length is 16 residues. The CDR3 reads CASSFRGTRNTGELFF. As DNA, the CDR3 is TGTGCCAGCAGTTTCCGGGGGACCAGGAACACCGGGGAGCTGTTTTTT.

CDR3: CASNGGPSYNEQFF. CDR3 in DNA: TGTGCCAGCAACGGGGGACCCTCCTACAATGAGCAGTTCTTC. V gene TRBV7-9 combines with J gene TRBJ2-1; D is possibly TRBD2 (6 bases). This CDR3 is 14 amino acids long. The ends were cut back, 7 bases at V and 0 bases at J, with 10 bases in the middle. Germline CDR1 and CDR2: SEHNR and FQNEAQ (reference sequence).

The CDR3 DNA sequence: TGTGCCAGCAGTGAAGGGCGGGGCACAGATACGCAGTATTTT. Translated: CASSEGRGTDTQYF. The chain combines TRBV2 with TRBJ2-3, with a weak D call TRBD2 (5 bases). Per the germline V gene, CDR1 is SNHLY and CDR2 is FYNNEI. The CDR3 covers 14 residues. V was clipped by 1 base and J by 1 base, with 6 bases between them. Supplemented by reference TRBV2 and TRBJ2-3, the full variable domain reads EPEVTQTPSHQVTQMGQEVILRCVPISNHLYFYWYRQILGQKVEFLVSFYNNEISEKSEIFDDQFSVERPDGSNFTLKIRSTKLEDSAMYFCASSEGRGTDTQYFGPGTRLTVL.

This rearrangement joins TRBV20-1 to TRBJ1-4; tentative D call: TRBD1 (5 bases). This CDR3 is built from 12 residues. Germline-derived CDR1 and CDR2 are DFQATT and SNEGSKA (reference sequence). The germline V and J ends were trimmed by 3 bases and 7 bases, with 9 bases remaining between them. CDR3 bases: TGCAGTGCTAGGAGCCAGGGTGAAAAACTGTTTTTT. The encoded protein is CSARSQGEKLFF.

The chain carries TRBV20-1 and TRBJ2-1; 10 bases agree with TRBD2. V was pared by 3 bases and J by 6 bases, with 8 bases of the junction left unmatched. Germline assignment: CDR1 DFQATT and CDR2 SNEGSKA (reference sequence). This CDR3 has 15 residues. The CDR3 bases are TGCAGTGCTAGCGGGGGGCTAGCGGGAGTCAATGAGCAGTTCTTC. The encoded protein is CSASGGLAGVNEQFF.

The CDR3 region is CASSLDGQHRTDTQYF. Written as DNA, the CDR3 is TGCGCCAGCAGCTTGGATGGTCAGCACCGCACAGATACGCAGTATTTT. The V gene is TRBV5-1, the J gene TRBJ2-3; D call uncertain. Germline loops: CDR1 SGHRS, CDR2 YFSETQ. With 0 bases removed from V and 1 base from J, the gap between germline ends came to 12 bases. The CDR3 covers 16 residues.

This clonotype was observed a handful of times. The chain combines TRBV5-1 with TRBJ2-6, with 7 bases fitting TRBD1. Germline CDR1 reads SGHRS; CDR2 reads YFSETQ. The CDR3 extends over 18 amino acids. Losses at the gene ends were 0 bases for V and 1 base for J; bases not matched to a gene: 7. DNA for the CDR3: TGCGCCAGCAGCTTGGCCCGAATACAGGGGTCTGGGGCCAACGTCCTGACTTTC. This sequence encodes CASSLARIQGSGANVLTF. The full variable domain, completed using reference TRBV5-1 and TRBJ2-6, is KAGVTQTPRYLIKTRGQQVTLSCSPISGHRSVSWYQQTPGQGLQFLFEYFSETQRNKGNFPGRFSGRQFSNSRSEMNVSTLELGDSALYLCASSLARIQGSGANVLTFGAGSRLTVL.

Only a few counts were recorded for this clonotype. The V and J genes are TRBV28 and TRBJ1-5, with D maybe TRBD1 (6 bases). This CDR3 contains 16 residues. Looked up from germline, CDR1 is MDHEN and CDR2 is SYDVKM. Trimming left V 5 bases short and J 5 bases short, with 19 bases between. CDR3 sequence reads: CASSPLPDRTDQPQHF. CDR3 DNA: TGTGCCAGCAGTCCACTCCCGGACAGAACGGATCAGCCCCAGCATTTT.

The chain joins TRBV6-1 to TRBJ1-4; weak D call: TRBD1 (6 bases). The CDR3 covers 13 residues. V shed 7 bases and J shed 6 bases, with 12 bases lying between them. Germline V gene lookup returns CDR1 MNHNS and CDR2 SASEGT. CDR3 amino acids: CASTRTDDEKLFF. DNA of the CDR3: TGTGCCAGCACTAGGACAGATGATGAAAAACTGTTTTTT.